The rows below give T cell receptor beta chains drawn from one sample of a study of cytomegalovirus exposure and HLA in healthy donors. Only in-frame clones appear in the TCRdb table, and some are missing; sequencing was by immunoSEQ multiplex PCR. The sample consists of approximately 100,000 clones, about 80% of them appearing once. Source material: PBMCs. The receptor source for this set is a woman in her thirties or forties in good health and CMV-seronegative. CDR3s include the opening cysteine and the closing phenylalanine or tryptophan. The D gene is left open where the match is weak. Clone size is given for some rows only: seen once, a few or many times, or a class if the clone is expanded.

cdr3_nt cdr3_aa clone_size v_call cdr3_length d_call j_call
TGCGCCAGCAGTGAGGGGACAGGGGGCGCTTTCTACGAGCAGTACTTC CASSEGTGGAFYEQYF - TRBV10-2 16 TRBD1 TRBJ2-7
TGTGCCAGCAGCTTTAGTGACCTCCGGGACTCCGATACGCAGTATTTT CASSFSDLRDSDTQYF few TRBV7-9 16 - TRBJ2-3
TGTGCCAGCAGTTCAGGGGGTTCACTAGATGGCTACACCTTC CASSSGGSLDGYTF few TRBV6-5 14 TRBD1 TRBJ1-2
TGTGCCAGCACCTCAAGCGGACTCATCTACAATGAGCAGTTCTTC CASTSSGLIYNEQFF few TRBV7-2 15 - TRBJ2-1
TGCGCCAGCAGCCAAGATCCGGGCGGGGGGAGAGATACGCAGTATTTT CASSQDPGGGRDTQYF few TRBV4-3 16 TRBD2 TRBJ2-3
TGTGCCTCAGAGGGGGGGCCTAACTATGGCTACACCTTC CASEGGPNYGYTF - TRBV19 13 - TRBJ1-2
TGTGCCAGCAGCCCGGACAGAAACATTCAGTACTTC CASSPDRNIQYF - TRBV5-6 12 - TRBJ2-4
TGTGCCAGCAGTTCCCGACAGGGGATCGATGAGCAGTTCTTC CASSSRQGIDEQFF - TRBV27 14 TRBD1 TRBJ2-1
TGCGCCAGCAGTGTTGAGGGAGAAGGCGAGCAGTACTTC CASSVEGEGEQYF - TRBV10-1 13 - TRBJ2-7
TGTGCCAGCAGCTTAGGGTCAGGGGACTATAATTCACCCCTCCACTTT CASSLGSGDYNSPLHF - TRBV7-4 16 - TRBJ1-6
TGCAGCGTTTCAAGAGCAGCGGGGGGGCCCTATGAGCAGTTCTTC CSVSRAAGGPYEQFF once TRBV29-1 15 TRBD2 TRBJ2-1
TGTGCCAGCAGAGACACCAGGGACACCGGGGAGCTGTTTTTT CASRDTRDTGELFF - TRBV7-7 14 - TRBJ2-2
TGTGCCAGCAGCCAAGATCTGGCCAGGGTGGAAGGAAACACCATATATTTT CASSQDLARVEGNTIYF - TRBV4-2 17 - TRBJ1-3
TGTGCTAGTGGTTTTGGAGACAGCGCCACTACCTACACCTTC CASGFGDSATTYTF - TRBV12-5 14 - TRBJ1-2
TGTGCCAGTAGTAGATCCCGGGACAGTTACGAGCAGTACTTC CASSRSRDSYEQYF - TRBV19 14 TRBD1 TRBJ2-7
TGTGCCAGCTCACCACGTCAGGGGCCGGGCGGGGAGCTGTTTTTT CASSPRQGPGGELFF - TRBV18 15 - TRBJ2-2
TGCGCGGTGAGCTCTGGAAACACCATATATTTT CAVSSGNTIYF - TRBV20-1 11 - TRBJ1-3
TGTGCCACCAGCAGAGGTCAAACTAGGGAGCAGTTCTTC CATSRGQTREQFF - TRBV15 13 - TRBJ2-1
TGTGCCAGCAGCCCCACAACAGGGGCCACTGAAGCTTTCTTT CASSPTTGATEAFF - TRBV7-8 14 TRBD1 TRBJ1-1
TGTGCCAGCAGCTTACTTGGGACTAGTCTCGAGACCCAGTACTTC CASSLLGTSLETQYF - TRBV7-2 15 TRBD2 TRBJ2-5
TGTGCCAGCAGCCCCGGGACAGGGGGCGGGAATGAGCAGTTCTTC CASSPGTGGGNEQFF once TRBV5-6 15 TRBD1 TRBJ2-1
TGTGCCAGCAGCTCACAGGGGGGCTTTAATAATTCACCCCTCCACTTT CASSSQGGFNNSPLHF - TRBV11-2 16 TRBD1 TRBJ1-6
TGTGCCAGCAGCTTAGCCACTGCGAACACCGGGGAGCTGTTTTTT CASSLATANTGELFF - TRBV7-9 15 - TRBJ2-2
TGTGCCAGCAGTGACAGGGGGCGCGGTGAAAAACTGTTTTTT CASSDRGRGEKLFF - TRBV6-1 14 TRBD1 TRBJ1-4
TGTGCCAGCAAGGGGGCTAATCAGCCCCAGCATTTT CASKGANQPQHF - TRBV6-6 12 TRBD1 TRBJ1-5
TGCGCCAGCAGCATCTTAGCGGAAGAACCCGGGGAGCTGTTTTTT CASSILAEEPGELFF - TRBV5-1 15 - TRBJ2-2
TGTGCCAGCAGCTTAGGCCAGGAGGAGGGGACTGAAGCTTTCTTT CASSLGQEEGTEAFF - TRBV11-3 15 - TRBJ1-1
TGTGCCAGCAGTTTATACAGTATGGTTACTCCCAACTATGGCTACACCTTC CASSLYSMVTPNYGYTF - TRBV6-4 17 - TRBJ1-2
TGTGCCAGCAGCTTGGGGGGGGCGAACACTGAAGCTTTCTTT CASSLGGANTEAFF - TRBV7-9 14 - TRBJ1-1
TGTGCCTGGGCCTTTGGGGGGAACGGGGAGCTGTTTTTT CAWAFGGNGELFF - TRBV30 13 - TRBJ2-2
TGCAGCGTTGATGTTGGACTGACTTCCTCTGGCTACACCTTC CSVDVGLTSSGYTF - TRBV29-1 14 - TRBJ1-2
TGTGCCATCTCACAGGGGTTAAGTCAGCCCCAGCATTTT CAISQGLSQPQHF once TRBV10-3 13 TRBD1 TRBJ1-5
TGTGCCAGCAGGCTGACAGGGATGACTGAAGCTTTCTTT CASRLTGMTEAFF - TRBV6-5 13 TRBD1 TRBJ1-1
TGTGCCAGCTCACCACCGAGCTCCTACGAGCAGTACTTC CASSPPSSYEQYF - TRBV18 13 - TRBJ2-7
TGTGCCAGCAGTTACGGGGGTGAGCAGTTCTTC CASSYGGEQFF few TRBV28 11 - TRBJ2-1
TGTGCCAGCAGTATAACCAGACTAGCGGGTGGGGATGGGGCATACAATGAGCAGTTCTTC CASSITRLAGGDGAYNEQFF - TRBV27 20 TRBD2 TRBJ2-1
TGTGCCAGCAGCGTGTCCCTATGGCGGGAGGGCTCCTACAATGAGCAGTTCTTC CASSVSLWREGSYNEQFF - TRBV9 18 TRBD2 TRBJ2-1
TGTGCCAGCAGCTTTGGACAGGGGGAAGAGACCCAGTACTTC CASSFGQGEETQYF - TRBV7-2 14 TRBD1 TRBJ2-5
TGTGCCAGCAGTCTACGGGACTTGAACACTGAAGCTTTCTTT CASSLRDLNTEAFF - TRBV28 14 - TRBJ1-1
TGTGCCAGCAGGGGTTCATACAGCTACGAGCAGTACTTC CASRGSYSYEQYF once TRBV6-5 13 - TRBJ2-7
TGTGCCATCAGTCCCGGGACAGGGGAAGGCGGGGAGCTGTTTTTT CAISPGTGEGGELFF few TRBV10-3 15 TRBD1 TRBJ2-2
TGTGCCAGCGAACTTTTGACAGGGGAAGGGGGGTGGAAGGGACTAGCGGGAGTCTCCGAGCAGTACTTC CASELLTGEGGWKGLAGVSEQYF few TRBV9 23 TRBD2 TRBJ2-7
TGTGCCTGGAGTCCCCGACGGGGCAATGAGCAGTTCTTC CAWSPRRGNEQFF - TRBV30 13 - TRBJ2-1
TGTGCCAGCAGTTCTCCGGGACAGGGGTCACCCCTCCACTTT CASSSPGQGSPLHF - TRBV6-5 14 TRBD1 TRBJ1-6
TGTGCCAGCAGCCAGGGACAGGGGCTCAGTGAGCAGTACTTC CASSQGQGLSEQYF - TRBV7-6 14 TRBD1 TRBJ2-7
TGTGCCAGCAGCGCCGGACTGCTGGCCTCTGGAAACACCATATATTTT CASSAGLLASGNTIYF - TRBV5-6 16 - TRBJ1-3
TGTGCCACCAGCAGCGGGTCTTACCAAGAGACCCAGTACTTC CATSSGSYQETQYF - TRBV15 14 - TRBJ2-5
TGTGCCAGCAGCTCCGGACAGACCAGCACAGATACGCAGTATTTT CASSSGQTSTDTQYF - TRBV7-2 15 - TRBJ2-3
TGTGCCAGCAGCTCCCCAAGCGGGAGGGCCTACGAGCAGTACTTC CASSSPSGRAYEQYF - TRBV13 15 TRBD2 TRBJ2-7
TGTGCCAGCAGCGGACTAGAGGAGACCGGGGAGCTGTTTTTT CASSGLEETGELFF few TRBV9 14 - TRBJ2-2
TGTGCCAGCAGTTACAGTGACAGCTCCTATGGCTACACCTTC CASSYSDSSYGYTF - TRBV6-5 14 - TRBJ1-2
TGTGCCAGCAGCCGGACTAGCCCCATATTTATAGACGAGCAGTACTTC CASSRTSPIFIDEQYF - TRBV27 16 TRBD2 TRBJ2-7
TGTGCCAGCAGCTTAGGGGCAGGACAGGATGAGCTGTTTTTT CASSLGAGQDELFF few TRBV7-9 14 TRBD1 TRBJ2-2
TGTGCCAGCAGCCCGGGACAGGGGAAAAACGAGCAGTACTTC CASSPGQGKNEQYF - TRBV28 14 TRBD1 TRBJ2-7
TGTGCCACCGGGACAGGGAAATCACCCCTCCACTTT CATGTGKSPLHF - TRBV10-3 12 TRBD1 TRBJ1-6
TGTGCCAGCTCACCAGGGGGCGCGGAGACCCAGTACTTC CASSPGGAETQYF - TRBV18 13 - TRBJ2-5
TGTGCCAGCAGTGAAGCGCGCCAAGAGCAGTACTTC CASSEARQEQYF - TRBV2 12 - TRBJ2-7
TGCAGTGCTAGACAGTACAATGAGCAGTTCTTC CSARQYNEQFF - TRBV20-1 11 - TRBJ2-1